Below, 5 T cell receptor beta chains from the same sample are listed, as sequenced in a study of cytotoxic CD8 clonotypes in ibrutinib-treated CLL. Some clones are missing from TCRdb's copy, which holds only in-frame ones; the method was immunoSEQ multiplex PCR. The sample consists of roughly 160,000 clones, 81% of them appearing once. The sample in question was PBMCs, obtained after 12 months of ibrutinib treatment. Receptors were obtained from a human donor with chronic lymphocytic leukemia.

The chain is built from TRBV28 and TRBJ1-5, with 10 bases that match TRBD1. CDR1 MDHEN and CDR2 SYDVKM come from the germline V gene. Losses at the gene ends were 5 bases for V and 12 bases for J; bases not matched to a gene: 10. The CDR3 consists of 14 residues. The CDR3 region has the DNA TGTGCCAGCAGTACGGGACAGGGGTTGGACCTCCAGCATTTT. This sequence encodes CASSTGQGLDLQHF. Full variable domain (remainder filled in from reference TRBV28 and TRBJ1-5): DVKVTQSSRYLVKRTGEKVFLECVQDMDHENMFWYRQDPGLGLRLIYFSYDVKMKEKGDIPEGYSVSREKKERFSLILESASTNQTSMYLCASSTGQGLDLQHFGDGTRLSIL.

This chain uses TRBV6-5 with TRBJ2-7, with unresolved D. This CDR3 comprises 14 residues. The V gene's germline CDR1 is MNHEY and CDR2 SVGAGI. Trimming removed 2 bases from V and 0 bases from J, with 8 bases in between. Here the CDR3 reads CASSYRYSSYEQYF. In nucleotides, the CDR3 is TGTGCCAGCAGTTACAGGTACAGCTCCTACGAGCAGTACTTC.

The gene calls are TRBV7-9 and TRBJ2-5; TRBD2 matches 7 bases. Germline V gene lookup returns CDR1 SEHNR and CDR2 FQNEAQ (reference sequence). The CDR3 contains 15 residues. The junction had 8 bases not matched to a gene; V was cut back by 6 bases and J by 1 base. CDR3 coding DNA: TGTGCCAGCAGTTCGCCGGGGACTATCCAAGAGACCCAGTACTTC. The encoded protein is CASSSPGTIQETQYF.

J is TRBJ1-5 and V is TRBV6-1, with a weak D call TRBD1 (6 bases). V lost 1 base and J 5 bases, leaving 9 bases between the germline ends. Germline loops: CDR1 MNHNS, CDR2 SASEGT. The CDR3 is 14 residues long. The CDR3 here is CASSEGTAYQPQHF. CDR3 coding DNA: TGTGCCAGCAGTGAAGGGACAGCCTATCAGCCCCAGCATTTT.

This clone was counted a single time. The chain has TRBV23-1 and TRBJ2-7; 9 bases agree with TRBD2. TRBV23-1 is an ORF, with its function uncertain. The junction had 16 bases not matched to a gene; V was cut back by 2 bases and J by 2 bases. This CDR3 has 19 amino acids. The CDR3 spells CASSQKGNRETSGAYEQYF. The CDR3 coding sequence is TGCGCCAGCAGTCAAAAAGGTAATAGAGAGACTAGCGGAGCCTACGAGCAGTACTTC.